This T cell receptor beta chain stems from a study of control samples from healthy donors and cancer patients. Some clones are missing from TCRdb's copy, which holds only in-frame ones; the method was immunoSEQ multiplex PCR. This table has 170,000 or so clones, about 90% appearing once. This CDR3 region has 15 residues. With V trimmed by 4 bases and J by 6 bases, 8 bases remained unmatched. Germline V CDR1 and CDR2: LGHNA, YSLEER. Material: blood. This TCR was recovered from a woman in her forties or fifties in good health. The rearrangement links TRBV4-3 to TRBJ2-1; 8 bases match TRBD2. The CDR3 bases are TGCGCCAGCAGCCCGGGACTAGGGTATCGCAATGAGCAGTTCTTC. Encoded protein: CASSPGLGYRNEQFF.